The 29 T cell receptor beta chains presented below share a single source sample, sequenced in a study of cytomegalovirus exposure and HLA in healthy donors. The PCR used 60 Vbeta and 13 Jbeta primers. Profiling relied on immunoSEQ multiplex PCR, and the TCRdb table lists in-frame clones only, not all of them. The sample includes some 190,000 clones, 75% to 85% seen only once; the top ten take 12% to 15%. Sequences were obtained from PBMCs. All receptors derive from a woman in her thirties in good health and CMV-seropositive.

Regarding this clone: The same CDR3 also results from other DNA sequences found in this sample. The V and J genes are TRBV30 and TRBJ2-7; 7 nucleotides line up with TRBD1. Germline loops: CDR1 GTSNPN, CDR2 SVGIG (reference sequence). V dropped 2 bases and J dropped 1; count of bases not matched to a gene: 2. This CDR3 region has 13 residues. CDR3 DNA sequence: TGTGCCTGGAGTTCAGGGGGTTCCTACGAGCAGTACTTC. Protein sequence: CAWSSGGSYEQYF.

The chain combines TRBV13 with TRBJ2-1; 11 bases map to TRBD2. V dropped 5 bases and J dropped 10; count of bases not matched to a gene: 7. This CDR3 comprises 14 residues. Germline CDR1 is PRHDT and CDR2 is FYEKMQ (reference sequence). The CDR3 DNA is TGTGCCAGCAGCACTCAATCTAGCGGGAGGGAGCAGTTCTTC. Residues: CASSTQSSGREQFF.

V usage is TRBV7-2 and J usage is TRBJ2-7, with unresolved D. Germline assignment: CDR1 SGHTA and CDR2 FQGNSA. The V end lost 1 base, the J end lost 5 bases, and 12 bases lay between the germline ends. The CDR3 is made up of 14 amino acids. As DNA, the CDR3 is TGTGCCAGCAGCTTAGTGCCGGTCCGGGACGAGCAGTACTTC. Translated, it gives CASSLVPVRDEQYF.

This clone appeared a single time. This chain connects TRBV27 to TRBJ2-7; TRBD2 matches at 8 bases. The CDR3 contains 16 residues. Looked up from germline, CDR1 is MNHEY and CDR2 is SMNVEV (reference sequence). Losses at the gene ends were 5 bases for V and 3 bases for J; bases not matched to a gene: 12. CDR3 protein: CASSAQPWTSYYEQYF. CDR3 coding DNA: TGTGCCAGCAGTGCCCAGCCATGGACTAGCTACTACGAGCAGTACTTC.

This sequence joins TRBV29-1 and TRBJ1-2; D uncertain. The CDR3 totals 14 residues. V lost 1 base, J lost 2 bases, and 11 bases lay in between. Germline loops: CDR1 SQVTM, CDR2 ANQGSEA. The chain's CDR3 is CSVEGGIGNYGYTF. As DNA, the CDR3 is TGCAGCGTTGAAGGAGGGATTGGGAACTATGGCTACACCTTC.

In its sample, this clone was seen once. The CDR3 DNA reads as TGTGCCAGCAGCTTAGGGGGGCGATATAATTCACCCCTCCACTTT. Residues: CASSLGGRYNSPLHF. This rearrangement joins TRBV7-8 to TRBJ1-6; D is perhaps TRBD1 (6 bases). Germline V lookup: CDR1 SGHVS, CDR2 FQNEAQ. V was trimmed by 1 base and J by 4 bases, leaving 8 bases between them. The CDR3 length is 15 residues.

The chain recombines TRBV21-1 with TRBJ2-5; TRBD2 is the table's D call and was not checked against the DNA. TRBV21-1 is a pseudogene. This CDR3 is 12 amino acids long. CDR3 loop: CASSKAGGTQYF. In DNA, the CDR3 is TGTGCCAGCAGCAAAGCTGGAGGGACCCAGTACTTC.

This chain links TRBV11-2 with TRBJ2-3, with unresolved D. The CDR3 totals 11 residues. V lost 3 bases and J 4 bases, leaving 2 bases between the germline ends. Germline V CDR1 and CDR2: SGHAT, FQNNGV. The CDR3 coding sequence is TGTGCCAGCAGCTTCTCAGATACGCAGTATTTT. Encoded protein: CASSFSDTQYF.

The chain employs TRBV19 and TRBJ2-7; maybe TRBD2 (5 bases). The germline CDR1 and CDR2 sequences are LNHDA and SQIVND (reference sequence). This CDR3 is 12 amino acids long. Trimming left V 7 bases short and J 5 bases short, with 12 bases between. The CDR3 coding sequence is TGTGCCAGTATTGAGGGCATCCACGAGCAGTACTTC. Translated: CASIEGIHEQYF.

The chain has TRBV14 and TRBJ2-7, with 7 bases lining up with TRBD2. The CDR3 loop spans 15 amino acids. Looked up from germline, CDR1 is SGHDN and CDR2 is FVKESK. With 0 bases clipped from V and 3 bases from J, the junction kept 5 bases outside the gene matches. The CDR3 here is CASSQDPAGSYEQYF. The CDR3 region has the DNA TGTGCCAGCAGCCAAGATCCAGCGGGAAGCTACGAGCAGTACTTC.

The V and J genes are TRBV11-1 and TRBJ1-1; TRBD1 might be the D (5 bases). V was clipped by 2 bases and J by 5 bases, with 12 bases between them. The CDR3 has 14 amino acids. Germline V CDR1 and CDR2: SGHAT, FQDESV (reference sequence). CDR3 protein: CASSLRTGWTEAFF. The CDR3 coding sequence is TGTGCCAGCAGCTTACGAACAGGCTGGACTGAAGCTTTCTTT.

In this sample, this clone turned up a few times. J is TRBJ2-1 and V is TRBV19, with TRBD2 identical over 12 bases. The V gene end was trimmed by 4 bases and the J gene end by 6 bases; junction bases not matched to a gene: 7. CDR3 length: 16 amino acids. CDR1 is LNHDA and CDR2 is SQIVND in the germline V gene (reference sequence). CDR3 region: CASSTSGGASVNEQFF. The CDR3 bases are TGTGCCAGTAGTACTAGCGGGGGGGCCTCAGTCAATGAGCAGTTCTTC. Together with reference TRBV19 and TRBJ2-1, the CDR3 gives the full variable domain: DGGITQSPKYLFRKEGQNVTLSCEQNLNHDAMYWYRQDPGQGLRLIYYSQIVNDFQKGDIAEGYSVSREKKESFPLTVTSAQKNPTAFYLCASSTSGGASVNEQFFGPGTRLTVL.

This clone was recorded only once. The chain recombines TRBV27 with TRBJ1-5; a possible D gene is TRBD1 (6 bases). Per the germline V gene, CDR1 is MNHEY and CDR2 is SMNVEV (reference sequence). Trimming removed 2 bases at V and 7 bases at J, with 9 bases between. The CDR3 is 13 amino acids. CDR3 protein: CASSLTRGQPQHF. In DNA, the CDR3 is TGTGCCAGCAGTTTAACTAGGGGGCAGCCCCAGCATTTT.

The chain recombines TRBV19 with TRBJ1-2, with D tentatively TRBD1 (6 bases). Germline V gene lookup returns CDR1 LNHDA and CDR2 SQIVND (reference sequence). Trimming removed 3 bases from V and 8 bases from J, with 10 bases in between. The CDR3 runs to 12 residues. CDR3 region: CASSMGQGGYTF. CDR3 nucleotide sequence: TGTGCCAGTAGTATGGGGCAGGGGGGCTACACCTTC.

The gene calls are TRBV19 and TRBJ2-5; TRBD2 matches at 14 bases. The CDR3 has 16 residues. Unmatched junction bases numbered 7, after V lost 5 bases and J lost 5 bases. The V gene's germline CDR1 is LNHDA and CDR2 SQIVND (reference sequence). CDR3 in amino acids: CASSSGLAGAWETQYF. CDR3 in DNA: TGTGCCAGTAGTTCGGGACTAGCGGGAGCTTGGGAGACCCAGTACTTC.

The rearrangement links TRBV11-3 to TRBJ2-1; D may be TRBD1 (5 bases). Trimming took 5 bases from V and 6 from J, leaving 17 bases between them. The CDR3 is 15 amino acids. Looked up from germline, CDR1 is SGHNT and CDR2 is YENEEA. In DNA, the CDR3 is TGTGCCAGCAGCCCATCAGGGCCAGACACCAATGAGCAGTTCTTC. Its protein product is CASSPSGPDTNEQFF.

This rearrangement joins TRBV7-2 to TRBJ2-4; TRBD1 matches at 9 bases. The V gene end was trimmed by 5 bases and the J gene end by 7 bases; junction bases not matched to a gene: 3. This CDR3 is 13 amino acids long. The germline V gene encodes CDR1 SGHTA and CDR2 FQGNSA. CDR3 loop: CASSQQGANIQYF. The DNA of the CDR3 is TGTGCCAGCAGCCAACAGGGGGCGAACATTCAGTACTTC.

This clone came up once. The V gene is TRBV13, the J gene TRBJ1-1, with 12 bases identical to TRBD1. CDR1 and CDR2 (germline): PRHDT, FYEKMQ (reference sequence). Trimming cost V 0 bases and J 4 bases; bases outside gene matches: 6. The CDR3 consists of 17 residues. The CDR3 nucleotides are TGTGCCAGCAGCTTAGGTGTGGGGGACAGGGGGCCCACTGAAGCTTTCTTT. Protein product: CASSLGVGDRGPTEAFF.

The rearrangement uses TRBV7-9 and TRBJ2-2, with D unresolved. Germline CDR1 SEHNR, CDR2 FQNEAQ (reference sequence). V lost 3 bases, J lost 1 base, and 6 bases lay in between. The length of the CDR3 is 14 residues. CDR3 sequence reads: CASSLTGNTGELFF. The CDR3 DNA reads TGTGCCAGCAGCTTGACGGGGAACACCGGGGAGCTGTTTTTT.

With regard to this clone: The junction departs from germline at one end; a sequencing error may be responsible. The V call is TRBV7-9, the J call TRBJ2-3, with a possible D match to TRBD1 (6 bases). Germline CDR1 is SEHNR and CDR2 is FQNEAQ (reference sequence). This CDR3 comprises 14 residues. The CDR3 DNA is TGTGCCAGCAGCTTAGCTCTTACTAGTCAAGACAGGCATTTT. Translating it yields CASSLALTSQDRHF.

This chain uses TRBV6-1 with TRBJ2-2; TRBD1 is a possible D gene (6 bases). Looked up from germline, CDR1 is MNHNS and CDR2 is SASEGT. This CDR3 spans 14 amino acids. V dropped 2 bases and J dropped 5 bases, with 9 bases sitting between them. CDR3 residues: CASSESGETGELFF. Written as DNA, the CDR3 is TGTGCCAGCAGTGAATCAGGGGAAACCGGGGAGCTGTTTTTT.

The chain combines TRBV27 with TRBJ1-5; no firm D call. The germline V gene has CDR1 MNHEY and CDR2 SMNVEV (reference sequence). CDR3 size: 12 residues. Trimming left V 3 bases short and J 6 bases short, with 6 bases between. The CDR3 loop is CASSFLGQPQHF. The CDR3, as DNA: TGTGCCAGCAGTTTTCTAGGTCAGCCCCAGCATTTT.

This chain joins TRBV7-9 and TRBJ2-4; 7 bases are shared with TRBD2. CDR1 and CDR2 (germline): SEHNR, FQNEAQ (reference sequence). CDR3 size: 14 residues. V lost 6 bases, J lost 2 bases, and 4 bases stayed unmatched. The CDR3: CASSPGGTKNIQYF. For the CDR3, the DNA is TGTGCCAGCAGTCCCGGGGGGACCAAAAACATTCAGTACTTC.

The rearrangement links TRBV29-1 to TRBJ1-2, with TRBD1 as a possible D gene (6 bases). The CDR3 is 13 residues long. Trimming pared 5 bases from V and 6 bases from J, leaving 16 bases between. Looked up from germline, CDR1 is SQVTM and CDR2 is ANQGSEA. CDR3 sequence (DNA): TGCAGCGTTACTAGGGGGAGGGTTGATGGCTACACCTTC. Translated, it gives CSVTRGRVDGYTF.

The chain employs TRBV28 and TRBJ2-7; maybe TRBD1 (6 bases). V was pared by 9 bases and J by 4 bases, with 19 bases between. Germline CDR1 and CDR2: MDHEN and SYDVKM. The CDR3 is 14 residues long. CDR3 sequence reads: CARSPVGASYEQYF. The CDR3 coding sequence is TGTGCCAGGAGTCCTGTGGGGGCCTCTTACGAGCAGTACTTC.

In this sample, this clone turned up a few times. The chain recombines TRBV5-1 with TRBJ2-1; TRBD1 might be the D (6 bases). This CDR3 is 15 amino acids long. V was clipped by 0 bases and J by 6 bases, with 13 bases between them. CDR1 is SGHRS, CDR2 YFSETQ, per germline. DNA for the CDR3: TGCGCCAGCAGCTTGGCAACAGGGAGTAGCAATGAGCAGTTCTTC. It is translated as CASSLATGSSNEQFF.

The rearrangement joins TRBV28 to TRBJ2-3, with TRBD2 identical over 10 bases. V was clipped by 5 bases and J by 3 bases; unmatched bases: 8. CDR1 is MDHEN, CDR2 SYDVKM, per germline. The CDR3 is made up of 16 amino acids. The CDR3 region has the DNA TGTGCCAGCAGTCCCTTTAGCGGGAGGCCGACAGATACGCAGTATTTT. This codes for CASSPFSGRPTDTQYF.

This rearrangement joins TRBV2 to TRBJ1-3; D ambiguous. Germline V CDR1 and CDR2: SNHLY, FYNNEI. Trimming took 8 bases from V and 0 from J, leaving 5 bases between them. The length of the CDR3 is 12 residues. CDR3 in amino acids: CASGFSGNTIYF. The CDR3 region has the DNA TGTGCCAGCGGCTTCTCTGGAAACACCATATATTTT. Combining the CDR3 with reference TRBV2 and TRBJ1-3 gives the whole variable domain EPEVTQTPSHQVTQMGQEVILRCVPISNHLYFYWYRQILGQKVEFLVSFYNNEISEKSEIFDDQFSVERPDGSNFTLKIRSTKLEDSAMYFCASGFSGNTIYFGEGSWLTVV.

The V and J genes are TRBV6-6 and TRBJ2-7, with D unresolved. V lost 0 bases to trimming and J lost 3 bases, with 6 bases between them. The CDR3 covers 13 residues. CDR1 and CDR2 from the germline V gene are MNHNY and SVGAGI (reference sequence). The CDR3 spells CASSYSLYYEQYF. CDR3 coding DNA: TGTGCCAGCAGTTACTCCCTATACTACGAGCAGTACTTC.